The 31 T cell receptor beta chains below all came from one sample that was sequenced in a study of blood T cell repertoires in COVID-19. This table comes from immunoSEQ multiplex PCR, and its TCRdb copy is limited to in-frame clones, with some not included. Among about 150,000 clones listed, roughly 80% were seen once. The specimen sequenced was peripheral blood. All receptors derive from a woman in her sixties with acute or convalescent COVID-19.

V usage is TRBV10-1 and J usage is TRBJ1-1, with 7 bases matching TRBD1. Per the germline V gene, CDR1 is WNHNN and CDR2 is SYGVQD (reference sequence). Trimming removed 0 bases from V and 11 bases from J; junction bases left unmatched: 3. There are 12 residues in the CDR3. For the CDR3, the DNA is TGCGCCAGCAGTGAGTCGACCAGGGGGGCTTTCTTT. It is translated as CASSESTRGAFF.

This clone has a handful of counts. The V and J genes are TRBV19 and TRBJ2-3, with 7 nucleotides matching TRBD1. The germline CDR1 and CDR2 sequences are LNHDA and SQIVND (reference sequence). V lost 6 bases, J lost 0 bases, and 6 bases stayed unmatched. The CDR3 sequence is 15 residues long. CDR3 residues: CASRSTGPSTDTQYF. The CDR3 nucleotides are TGTGCCAGTAGATCGACAGGGCCTAGCACAGATACGCAGTATTTT.

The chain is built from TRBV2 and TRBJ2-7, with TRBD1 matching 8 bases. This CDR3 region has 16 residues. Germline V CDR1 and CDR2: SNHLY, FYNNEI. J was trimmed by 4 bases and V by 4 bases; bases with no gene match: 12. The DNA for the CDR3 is TGTGCCAGCAGTGGAAACCTTGGACAGGGTAAATACGAGCAGTACTTC. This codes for CASSGNLGQGKYEQYF.

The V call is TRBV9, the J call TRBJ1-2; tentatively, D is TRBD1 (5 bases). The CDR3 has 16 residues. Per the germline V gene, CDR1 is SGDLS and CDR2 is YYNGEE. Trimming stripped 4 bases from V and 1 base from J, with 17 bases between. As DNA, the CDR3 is TGTGCCAGCAGCCCCAGCTCCGGACACCTTAACTATGGCTACACCTTC. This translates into CASSPSSGHLNYGYTF.

CDR3 amino acids: CASSLRHGLRTEAFF. CDR3 coding DNA: TGTGCCAGCAGCCTTAGACACGGATTAAGGACTGAAGCTTTCTTT. The chain recombines TRBV14 with TRBJ1-1; the D is unclear. Trimming stripped 4 bases from V and 5 bases from J, with 17 bases between. Per the germline V gene, CDR1 is SGHDN and CDR2 is FVKESK. This CDR3 is 15 amino acids long.

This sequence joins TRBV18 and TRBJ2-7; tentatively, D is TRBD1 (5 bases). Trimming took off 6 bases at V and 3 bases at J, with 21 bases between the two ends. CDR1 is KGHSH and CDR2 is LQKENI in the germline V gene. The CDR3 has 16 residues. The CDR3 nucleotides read TGTGCCAGCTCGCCCTCCCAAGGGCAGGGCATCTACGAGCAGTACTTC. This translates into CASSPSQGQGIYEQYF.

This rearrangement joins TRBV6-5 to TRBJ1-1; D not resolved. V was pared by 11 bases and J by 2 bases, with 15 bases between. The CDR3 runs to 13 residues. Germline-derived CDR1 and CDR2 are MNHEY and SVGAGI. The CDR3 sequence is CAVTSQTNTEAFF. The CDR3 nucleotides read TGTGCCGTAACGAGCCAAACTAACACTGAAGCTTTCTTT.

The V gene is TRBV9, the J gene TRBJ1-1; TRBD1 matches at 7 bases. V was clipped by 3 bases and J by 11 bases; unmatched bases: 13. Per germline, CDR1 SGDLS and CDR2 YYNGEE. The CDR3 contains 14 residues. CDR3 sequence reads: CASSADEGARYAFF. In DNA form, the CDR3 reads TGTGCCAGCAGCGCTGATGAGGGGGCGCGGTATGCTTTCTTT.

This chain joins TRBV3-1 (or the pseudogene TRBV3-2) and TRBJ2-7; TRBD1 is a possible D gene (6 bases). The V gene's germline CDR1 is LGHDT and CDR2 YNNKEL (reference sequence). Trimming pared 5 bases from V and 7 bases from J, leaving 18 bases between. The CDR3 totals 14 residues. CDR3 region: CASSYDRSRGEQYF. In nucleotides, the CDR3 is TGTGCCAGCAGCTACGACAGGAGCCGAGGGGAGCAGTACTTC.

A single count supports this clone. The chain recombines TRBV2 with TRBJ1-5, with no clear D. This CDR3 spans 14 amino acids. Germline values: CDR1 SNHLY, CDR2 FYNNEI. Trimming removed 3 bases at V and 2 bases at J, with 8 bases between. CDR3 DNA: TGTGCCAGCAGTGATCAAATAGGCAATCAGCCCCAGCATTTT. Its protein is CASSDQIGNQPQHF.

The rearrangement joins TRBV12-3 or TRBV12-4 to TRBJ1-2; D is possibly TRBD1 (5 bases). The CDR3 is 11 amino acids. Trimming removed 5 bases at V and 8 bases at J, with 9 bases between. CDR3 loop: CASSGARGYTF. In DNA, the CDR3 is TGTGCCAGCAGTGGGGCGAGGGGCTACACCTTC.

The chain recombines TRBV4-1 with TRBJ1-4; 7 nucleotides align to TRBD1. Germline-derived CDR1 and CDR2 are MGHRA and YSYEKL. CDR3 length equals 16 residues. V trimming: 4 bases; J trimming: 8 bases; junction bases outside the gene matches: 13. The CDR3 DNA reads TGCGCCAGCAGCCTACAACAGGGGCGTATAAGGGAAAAACTGTTTTTT. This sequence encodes CASSLQQGRIREKLFF.

The CDR3 region is CASSRRTGEKTEAFF. CDR3 DNA: TGTGCCAGCAGTCGGAGGACAGGGGAGAAAACTGAAGCTTTCTTT. V is TRBV7-9 and J is TRBJ1-1; TRBD1 agrees at 9 bases. The CDR3 extends over 15 amino acids. Trimming removed 6 bases from V and 5 bases from J; junction bases left unmatched: 10. The germline CDR1 and CDR2 sequences are SEHNR and FQNEAQ (reference sequence).

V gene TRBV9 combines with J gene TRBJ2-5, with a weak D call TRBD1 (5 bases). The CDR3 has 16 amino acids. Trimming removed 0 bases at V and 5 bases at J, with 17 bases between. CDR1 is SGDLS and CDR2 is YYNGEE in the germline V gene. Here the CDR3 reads CASSVGGRDGVETQYF. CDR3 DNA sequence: TGTGCCAGCAGCGTAGGGGGCAGGGATGGGGTCGAGACCCAGTACTTC.

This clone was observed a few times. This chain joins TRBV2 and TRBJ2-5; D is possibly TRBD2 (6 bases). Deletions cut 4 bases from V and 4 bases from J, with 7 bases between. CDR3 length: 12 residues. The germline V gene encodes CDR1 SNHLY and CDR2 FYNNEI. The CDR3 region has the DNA TGTGCCAGCAGTGCGACTAGAGAGACCCAGTACTTC. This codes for CASSATRETQYF.

The chain's CDR3 is CASSSGQRYEQYF. CDR3 bases: TGTGCCAGCAGCAGCGGACAGCGGTACGAGCAGTACTTC. V usage is TRBV28 and J usage is TRBJ2-7, with D tentatively TRBD1 (6 bases). This CDR3 spans 13 amino acids. Germline CDR1 and CDR2: MDHEN and SYDVKM. The germline V and J ends were trimmed by 6 bases and 4 bases, with 13 bases remaining between them. The whole variable domain, remainder taken from reference TRBV28 and TRBJ2-7, is DVKVTQSSRYLVKRTGEKVFLECVQDMDHENMFWYRQDPGLGLRLIYFSYDVKMKEKGDIPEGYSVSREKKERFSLILESASTNQTSMYLCASSSGQRYEQYFGPGTRLTVT.

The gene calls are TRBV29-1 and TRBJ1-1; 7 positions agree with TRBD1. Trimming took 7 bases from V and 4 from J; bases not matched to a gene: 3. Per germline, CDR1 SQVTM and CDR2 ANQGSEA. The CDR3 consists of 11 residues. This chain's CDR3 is CSARDSTEAFF. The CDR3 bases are TGCAGCGCTCGGGACAGCACTGAAGCTTTCTTT.

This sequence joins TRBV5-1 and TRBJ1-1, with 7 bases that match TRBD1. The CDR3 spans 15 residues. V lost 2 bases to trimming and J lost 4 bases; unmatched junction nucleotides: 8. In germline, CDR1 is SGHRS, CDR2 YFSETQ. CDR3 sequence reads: CASSLRQGRGTEAFF. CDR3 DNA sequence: TGCGCCAGCAGCTTACGACAGGGTAGGGGCACTGAAGCTTTCTTT.

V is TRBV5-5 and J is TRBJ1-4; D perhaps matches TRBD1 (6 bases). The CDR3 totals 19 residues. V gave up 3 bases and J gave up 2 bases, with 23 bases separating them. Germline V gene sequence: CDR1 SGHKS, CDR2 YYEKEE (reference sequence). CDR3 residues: CASSSWDPGEGRTNEKLFF. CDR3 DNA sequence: TGTGCCAGCAGCTCATGGGACCCAGGGGAGGGGCGTACTAATGAAAAACTGTTTTTT.

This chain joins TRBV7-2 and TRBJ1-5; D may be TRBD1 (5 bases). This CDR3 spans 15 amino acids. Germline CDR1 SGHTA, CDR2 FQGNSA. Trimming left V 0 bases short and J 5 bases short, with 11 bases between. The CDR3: CASSLAAGKDQPQHF. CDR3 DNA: TGTGCCAGCAGCTTAGCGGCAGGGAAGGATCAGCCCCAGCATTTT.

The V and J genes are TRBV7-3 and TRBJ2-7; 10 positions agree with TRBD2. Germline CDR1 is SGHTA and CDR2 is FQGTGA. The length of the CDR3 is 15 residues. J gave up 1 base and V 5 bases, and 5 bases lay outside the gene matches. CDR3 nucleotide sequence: TGTGCCAGCAGCCTCAGCGGGGGGGGATCCTACGAGCAGTACTTC. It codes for CASSLSGGGSYEQYF.

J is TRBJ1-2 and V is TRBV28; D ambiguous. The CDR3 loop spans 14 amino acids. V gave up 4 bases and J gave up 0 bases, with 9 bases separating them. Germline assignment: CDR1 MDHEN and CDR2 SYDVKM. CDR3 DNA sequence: TGTGCCAGCAGTTCTAAAATAGCTAACTATGGCTACACCTTC. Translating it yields CASSSKIANYGYTF.

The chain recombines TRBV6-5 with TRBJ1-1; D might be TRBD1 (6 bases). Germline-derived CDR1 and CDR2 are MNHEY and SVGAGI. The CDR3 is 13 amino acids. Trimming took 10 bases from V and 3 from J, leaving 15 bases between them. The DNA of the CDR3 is TGTGCCACCGTACCGGGACAATACACTGAAGCTTTCTTT. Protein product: CATVPGQYTEAFF.

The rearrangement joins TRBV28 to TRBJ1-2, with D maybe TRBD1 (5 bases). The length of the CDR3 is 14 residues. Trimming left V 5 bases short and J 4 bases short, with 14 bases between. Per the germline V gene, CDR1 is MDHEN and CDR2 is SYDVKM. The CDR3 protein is CASSLPGTRYGYTF. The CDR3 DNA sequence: TGTGCCAGCAGTCTTCCCGGGACTCGCTATGGCTACACCTTC.

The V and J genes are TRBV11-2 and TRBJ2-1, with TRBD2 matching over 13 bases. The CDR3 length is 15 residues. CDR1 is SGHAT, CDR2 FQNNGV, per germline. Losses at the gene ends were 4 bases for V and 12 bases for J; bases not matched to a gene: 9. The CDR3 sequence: CASSSILAGGPRQFF. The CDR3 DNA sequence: TGTGCCAGCAGCTCGATACTAGCGGGGGGGCCGCGGCAGTTCTTC.

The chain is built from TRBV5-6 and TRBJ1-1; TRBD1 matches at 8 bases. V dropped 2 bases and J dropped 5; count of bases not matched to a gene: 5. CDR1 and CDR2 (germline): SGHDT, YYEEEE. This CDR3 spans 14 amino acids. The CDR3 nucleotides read TGTGCCAGCAGCTTCGGACAGGGTTGGACTGAAGCTTTCTTT. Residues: CASSFGQGWTEAFF.

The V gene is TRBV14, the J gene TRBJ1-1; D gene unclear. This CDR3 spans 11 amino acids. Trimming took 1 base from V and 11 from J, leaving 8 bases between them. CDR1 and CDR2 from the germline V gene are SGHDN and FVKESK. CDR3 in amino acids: CASSQGLRAFF. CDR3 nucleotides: TGTGCCAGCAGCCAAGGTCTGCGGGCTTTCTTT.

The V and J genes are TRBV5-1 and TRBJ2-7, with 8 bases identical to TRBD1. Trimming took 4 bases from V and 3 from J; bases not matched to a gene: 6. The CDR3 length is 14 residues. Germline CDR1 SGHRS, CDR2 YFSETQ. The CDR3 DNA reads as TGCGCCAGCAGCGTCCGGGACAGGATCTACGAGCAGTACTTC. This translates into CASSVRDRIYEQYF.

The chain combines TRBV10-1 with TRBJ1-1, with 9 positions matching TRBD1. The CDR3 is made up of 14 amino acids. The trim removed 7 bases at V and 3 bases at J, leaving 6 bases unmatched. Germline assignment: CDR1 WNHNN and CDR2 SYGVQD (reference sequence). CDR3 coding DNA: TGCGCCAGCACCCCGACAGGGGGGGACACTGAAGCTTTCTTT. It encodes CASTPTGGDTEAFF.

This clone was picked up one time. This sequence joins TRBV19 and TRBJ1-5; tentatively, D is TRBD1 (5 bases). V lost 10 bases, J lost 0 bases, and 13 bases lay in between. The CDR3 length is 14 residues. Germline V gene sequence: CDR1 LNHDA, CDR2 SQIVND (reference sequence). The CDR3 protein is CATREGHSNQPQHF. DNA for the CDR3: TGTGCCACTAGGGAGGGGCATAGCAATCAGCCCCAGCATTTT.

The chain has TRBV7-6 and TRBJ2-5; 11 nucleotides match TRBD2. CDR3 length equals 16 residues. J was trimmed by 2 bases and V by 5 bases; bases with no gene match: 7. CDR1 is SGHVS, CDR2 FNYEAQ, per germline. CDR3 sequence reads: CASSPISGGGQETQYF. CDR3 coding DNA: TGTGCCAGCAGCCCTATTAGCGGGGGGGGGCAAGAGACCCAGTACTTC.